This TCR beta chain is from a study of T-cell memory formation after mild COVID-19. TCRdb passed the 5' RACE reads through MiXCR, listing each CDR3 protein once. The sample contains 200,000 to 250,000 distinct CDR3 sequences, about 10% of which appear only once. V lost 4 bases and J 5 bases, leaving 26 bases between the germline ends. The V gene's germline CDR1 is MNHEY and CDR2 SVGAGI. There are 18 residues in the CDR3. Study-level findings and limits: The study found contracting CD4+ clones mainly in CM and EM and contracting CD8+ clones in EMRA. Cross-reactive memory seemingly joined, as some responding clones were found in pre-infection memory.

This clonotype has just a few counts. Antigen specificity is unknown. The chain combines TRBV6-5 with TRBJ1-1, with D perhaps TRBD1 (6 bases). This receptor was identified in a man younger than 35 who had mild COVID-19 (a few samples of this study predate the infection). Cell type and time point are not known. Sequencing was done on a sample of PBMCs or a T cell subset sorted from them (not recorded which). The CDR3 sequence is CASSSVRPFGGGGTEAFF. Written as DNA, the CDR3 is TGTGCCAGCAGTTCGGTTCGTCCGTTCGGGGGCGGAGGAACTGAAGCTTTCTTT.